These 20 T cell receptor beta chains were all obtained from the same sample, sequenced in a study of blood T cell repertoires in COVID-19. Measured with immunoSEQ multiplex PCR; TCRdb has only the in-frame clones, and not every one. This table holds some 320,000 clones, about 90% found once. Sample: PBMCs or T cells enriched from blood (not recorded which). The receptors derive from a woman aged 25 to 45 who had recovered from COVID-19.

The chain employs TRBV12-3 or TRBV12-4 and TRBJ1-6; D is uncertain. The CDR3 is 12 residues long. The germline V and J ends were trimmed by 7 bases and 9 bases, with 10 bases remaining between them. For the CDR3, the DNA is TGTGCCAGCACTCTGGAGGGTTCACCCCTCCACTTT. Protein product: CASTLEGSPLHF.

The chain couples TRBV10-2 to TRBJ1-2, with 10 bases lining up with TRBD1. Germline V gene data show CDR1 as WSHSY and CDR2 as SAAADI. Trimming removed 8 bases from V and 1 base from J; junction bases left unmatched: 10. The CDR3 loop spans 16 amino acids. This CDR3 is CASQGQGTFFNYGYTF. DNA of the CDR3: TGCGCCAGCCAGGGACAGGGGACCTTCTTTAACTATGGCTACACCTTC.

This chain uses TRBV3-1 (or the pseudogene TRBV3-2) with TRBJ1-5; no definite D call. Trimming pared 1 base from V and 1 base from J, leaving 5 bases between. Per the germline V gene, CDR1 is LGHDT and CDR2 is YNNKEL (reference sequence). This CDR3 has 14 residues. The chain's CDR3 is CASSQGVSNQPQHF. The CDR3, as DNA: TGTGCCAGCAGCCAAGGAGTCAGCAATCAGCCCCAGCATTTT.

The chain joins TRBV5-4 to TRBJ2-5, with D perhaps matching TRBD1 (6 bases). V lost 4 bases to trimming and J lost 5 bases, with 15 bases between them. The germline V gene encodes CDR1 SGHNT and CDR2 YYREEE (reference sequence). The CDR3 sequence is 14 residues long. The CDR3 nucleotides are TGTGCCAGCAGCACGAGTTCCCAGGGGGAGACCCAGTACTTC. Translation: CASSTSSQGETQYF.

The V gene is TRBV7-3, the J gene TRBJ1-1, with TRBD1 matching 9 bases. The CDR3 covers 14 residues. Germline CDR1 SGHTA, CDR2 FQGTGA. V dropped 5 bases and J dropped 5; count of bases not matched to a gene: 6. This CDR3 reads CASSKDRGSTEAFF. In DNA, the CDR3 is TGTGCCAGCAGCAAGGACAGGGGTTCGACTGAAGCTTTCTTT.

This clone was counted a single time. V usage is TRBV4-2 and J usage is TRBJ1-2; D perhaps matches TRBD1 (5 bases). Germline assignment: CDR1 LGHNA and CDR2 YNFKEQ. The ends were cut back, 0 bases at V and 2 bases at J, with 7 bases in the middle. This CDR3 contains 14 residues. CDR3 in DNA: TGTGCCAGCAGCCAAGAGCGGGGGAACTATGGCTACACCTTC. Protein product: CASSQERGNYGYTF.

The genes are TRBV19 and TRBJ1-2; 8 nucleotides match TRBD1. The germline gives CDR1 LNHDA, CDR2 SQIVND (reference sequence). Trimming cost V 5 bases and J 4 bases; bases outside gene matches: 3. The CDR3 extends over 13 amino acids. In DNA, the CDR3 is TGTGCCAGTAGTGACAGGGGCTTCTATGGCTACACCTTC. This gives the protein CASSDRGFYGYTF.

The V and J genes are TRBV20-1 and TRBJ1-2, with TRBD1 as a possible D gene (6 bases). V shed 3 bases and J shed 8 bases, with 16 bases lying between them. The CDR3 covers 13 residues. Per germline, CDR1 DFQATT and CDR2 SNEGSKA (reference sequence). The CDR3 nucleotides are TGCAGTGCTAGTACGGGCAGGGGCCTCGGCTACACCTTC. The encoded protein is CSASTGRGLGYTF.

The J gene is TRBJ1-1, the V gene TRBV5-1, with TRBD1 matching over 7 bases. The length of the CDR3 is 15 residues. The germline V gene encodes CDR1 SGHRS and CDR2 YFSETQ. The V and J ends lost 4 bases and 0 bases, in that order; junction bases with no gene match: 6. The CDR3 is CASSTQGTVNTEAFF. The CDR3 coding sequence is TGCGCCAGCAGCACCCAAGGGACAGTGAACACTGAAGCTTTCTTT.

J is TRBJ2-2 and V is TRBV7-9; no definite D call. Germline V lookup: CDR1 SEHNR, CDR2 FQNEAQ (reference sequence). There are 14 residues in the CDR3. Trimming stripped 4 bases from V and 1 base from J, with 7 bases between. The CDR3 here is CASSWSGNTGELFF. In DNA, the CDR3 is TGTGCCAGCAGCTGGTCAGGGAACACCGGGGAGCTGTTTTTT.

This rearrangement joins TRBV7-2 to TRBJ2-3; D possibly corresponds to TRBD2 (6 bases). Germline V lookup: CDR1 SGHTA, CDR2 FQGNSA. The CDR3 covers 14 residues. Trimming removed 8 bases from V and 3 bases from J, with 15 bases in between. CDR3 loop: CASGSSSVTDTQYF. For the CDR3, the DNA is TGTGCCAGCGGGTCTTCTAGCGTAACAGATACGCAGTATTTT. The full variable domain, rest sourced from reference TRBV7-2 and TRBJ2-3, is GAGVSQSPSNKVTEKGKDVELRCDPISGHTALYWYRQSLGQGLEFLIYFQGNSAPDKSGLPSDRFSAERTGGSVSTLTIQRTQQEDSAVYLCASGSSSVTDTQYFGPGTRLTVL.

This chain joins TRBV28 and TRBJ1-2; D remains ambiguous. V lost 3 bases and J lost 4, with 15 bases in between. Germline loops: CDR1 MDHEN, CDR2 SYDVKM. The CDR3 has 15 residues. CDR3 sequence reads: CASSLMEVRAYGYTF. For the CDR3, the DNA is TGTGCCAGCAGTTTGATGGAGGTGCGGGCCTATGGCTACACCTTC.

V usage is TRBV28 and J usage is TRBJ1-1; 10 positions match TRBD1. This CDR3 region has 14 residues. Unmatched junction bases numbered 5, after V lost 3 bases and J lost 7 bases. CDR1 MDHEN and CDR2 SYDVKM come from the germline V gene. The CDR3: CASSFSDRGGEAFF. CDR3 DNA sequence: TGTGCCAGCAGTTTTTCGGACAGGGGGGGTGAAGCTTTCTTT. The whole variable domain, filled in from reference TRBV28 and TRBJ1-1, reads DVKVTQSSRYLVKRTGEKVFLECVQDMDHENMFWYRQDPGLGLRLIYFSYDVKMKEKGDIPEGYSVSREKKERFSLILESASTNQTSMYLCASSFSDRGGEAFFGQGTRLTVV.

The J gene is TRBJ1-2, the V gene TRBV5-1; TRBD1 matches 12 bases. Germline CDR1 and CDR2: SGHRS and YFSETQ. Germline trimming cut 4 bases from V and 6 bases from J; bases unmatched to any gene: 7. The length of the CDR3 is 15 residues. CDR3 DNA: TGCGCCAGCAGCCCCGGGACAGGGGGCTTCAATGGCTACACCTTC. It specifies CASSPGTGGFNGYTF.

This sequence joins TRBV5-5 and TRBJ1-6, with a tentative D call TRBD1 (5 bases). Germline CDR1 SGHKS, CDR2 YYEKEE (reference sequence). V lost 1 base, J lost 5 bases, and 10 bases lay in between. CDR3 length: 15 amino acids. The CDR3 DNA reads TGTGCCAGCAGCTTGTCCCCGGGGGATAATTCACCCCTCCACTTT. It is translated as CASSLSPGDNSPLHF.

This rearrangement joins TRBV12-3 or TRBV12-4 to TRBJ2-1; TRBD2 matches at 8 bases. J lost 9 bases, V lost 7 bases, and 8 bases had no gene match. This CDR3 has 13 residues. The DNA of the CDR3 is TGTGCCAGCACCTCGGGGGGGCCAGGTGAGCAGTTCTTC. Amino acids: CASTSGGPGEQFF.

This chain connects TRBV2 to TRBJ2-2; 7 bases map to TRBD2. Looked up from germline, CDR1 is SNHLY and CDR2 is FYNNEI. The J segment lost 1 base and the V segment lost 8 bases, leaving 7 bases of the junction unmatched. The CDR3 runs 15 residues. Here the CDR3 DNA reads TGTGCCAGCCGGGACTACGGGAGGAACACCGGGGAGCTGTTTTTT. Translation gives CASRDYGRNTGELFF. Full variable domain (outside the CDR3, taken from reference TRBV2 and TRBJ2-2): EPEVTQTPSHQVTQMGQEVILRCVPISNHLYFYWYRQILGQKVEFLVSFYNNEISEKSEIFDDQFSVERPDGSNFTLKIRSTKLEDSAMYFCASRDYGRNTGELFFGEGSRLTVL.

The chain couples TRBV6-2 or TRBV6-3 to TRBJ2-1, with D possibly being TRBD2 (6 bases). Germline lookup yields CDR1 MNHEY and CDR2 SVGEGT. CDR3 size: 16 residues. The V and J ends lost 2 bases and 3 bases respectively, with 14 bases between them. CDR3 nucleotide sequence: TGTGCCAGCAGTTACGCCCCCGACGGGGGCTACAATGAGCAGTTCTTC. Encoded protein: CASSYAPDGGYNEQFF.

In regard to this clone: Other DNA sequences within the sample encode an identical CDR3. The chain couples TRBV11-3 to TRBJ2-2; D is unclear. The CDR3 totals 13 residues. V was cut by 5 bases and J by 2 bases, with 6 bases left in between. CDR1 is SGHNT, CDR2 YENEEA, per germline. This CDR3 is CASSLSNTGELFF. The CDR3 region has the DNA TGTGCCAGCAGCCTATCTAACACCGGGGAGCTGTTTTTT.

The rearrangement joins TRBV7-2 to TRBJ2-1; a possible D gene is TRBD2 (7 bases). Germline loops: CDR1 SGHTA, CDR2 FQGNSA. This CDR3 comprises 15 residues. Trimming cost V 3 bases and J 5 bases, with 14 bases left between them. This CDR3 reads CASSLRGGLNNEQFF. CDR3 DNA sequence: TGTGCCAGCAGCTTGAGGGGGGGTCTTAACAATGAGCAGTTCTTC. The full variable domain, completed using reference TRBV7-2 and TRBJ2-1, is GAGVSQSPSNKVTEKGKDVELRCDPISGHTALYWYRQSLGQGLEFLIYFQGNSAPDKSGLPSDRFSAERTGGSVSTLTIQRTQQEDSAVYLCASSLRGGLNNEQFFGPGTRLTVL.